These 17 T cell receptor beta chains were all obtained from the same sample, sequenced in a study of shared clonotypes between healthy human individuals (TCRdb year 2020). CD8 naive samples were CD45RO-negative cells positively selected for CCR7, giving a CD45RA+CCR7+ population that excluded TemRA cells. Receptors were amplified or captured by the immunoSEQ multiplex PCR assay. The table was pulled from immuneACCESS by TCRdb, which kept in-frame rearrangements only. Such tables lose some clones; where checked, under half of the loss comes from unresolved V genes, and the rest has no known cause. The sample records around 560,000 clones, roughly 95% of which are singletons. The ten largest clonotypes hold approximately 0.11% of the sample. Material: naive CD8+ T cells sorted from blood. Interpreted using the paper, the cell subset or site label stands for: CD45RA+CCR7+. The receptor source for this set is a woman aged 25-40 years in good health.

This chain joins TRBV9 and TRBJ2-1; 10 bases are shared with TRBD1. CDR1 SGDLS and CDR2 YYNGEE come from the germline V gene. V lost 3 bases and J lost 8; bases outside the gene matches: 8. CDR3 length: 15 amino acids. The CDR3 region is CASSDDGTGADEQFF. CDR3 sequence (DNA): TGTGCCAGCAGCGACGACGGGACAGGGGCCGATGAGCAGTTCTTC. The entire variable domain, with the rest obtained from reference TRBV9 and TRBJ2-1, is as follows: DSGVTQTPKHLITATGQRVTLRCSPRSGDLSVYWYQQSLDQGLQFLIQYYNGEERAKGNILERFSAQQFPDLHSELNLSSLELGDSALYFCASSDDGTGADEQFFGPGTRLTVL.

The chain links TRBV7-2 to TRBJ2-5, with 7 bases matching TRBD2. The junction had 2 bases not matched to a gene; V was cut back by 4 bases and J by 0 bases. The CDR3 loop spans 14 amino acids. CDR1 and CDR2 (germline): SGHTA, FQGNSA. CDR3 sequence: CASSWEGYQETQYF. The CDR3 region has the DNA TGTGCCAGCAGCTGGGAGGGGTACCAAGAGACCCAGTACTTC.

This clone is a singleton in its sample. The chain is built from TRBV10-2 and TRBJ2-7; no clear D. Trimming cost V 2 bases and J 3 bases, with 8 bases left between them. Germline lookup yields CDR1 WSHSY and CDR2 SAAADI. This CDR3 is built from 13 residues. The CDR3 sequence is CASSEASSYEQYF. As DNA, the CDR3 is TGCGCCAGCAGTGAGGCCAGCAGCTACGAGCAGTACTTC.

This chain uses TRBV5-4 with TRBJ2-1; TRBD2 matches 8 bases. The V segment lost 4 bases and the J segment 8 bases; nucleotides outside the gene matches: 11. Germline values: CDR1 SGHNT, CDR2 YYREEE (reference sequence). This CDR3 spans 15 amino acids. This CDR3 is CASSPKRGLGHEQFF. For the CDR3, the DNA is TGTGCCAGCAGCCCTAAGCGGGGGCTTGGCCATGAGCAGTTCTTC.

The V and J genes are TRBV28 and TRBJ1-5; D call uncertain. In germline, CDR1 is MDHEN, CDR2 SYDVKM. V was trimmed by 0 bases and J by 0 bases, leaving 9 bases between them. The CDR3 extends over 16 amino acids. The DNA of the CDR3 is TGTGCCAGCAGTTTATGGCGTCATTATAGCAATCAGCCCCAGCATTTT. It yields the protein CASSLWRHYSNQPQHF.

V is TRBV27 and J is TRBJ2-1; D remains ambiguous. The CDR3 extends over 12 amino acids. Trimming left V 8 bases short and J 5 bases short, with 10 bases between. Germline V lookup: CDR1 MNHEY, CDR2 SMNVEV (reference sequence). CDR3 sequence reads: CASGGKDNEQFF. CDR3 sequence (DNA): TGTGCCAGCGGCGGAAAAGACAATGAGCAGTTCTTC.

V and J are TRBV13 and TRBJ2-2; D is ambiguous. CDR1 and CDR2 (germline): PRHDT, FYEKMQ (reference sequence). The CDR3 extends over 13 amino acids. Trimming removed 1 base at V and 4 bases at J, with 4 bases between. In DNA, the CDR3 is TGTGCCAGCAGCTTAGCACGCACCGGGGAGCTGTTTTTT. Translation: CASSLARTGELFF.

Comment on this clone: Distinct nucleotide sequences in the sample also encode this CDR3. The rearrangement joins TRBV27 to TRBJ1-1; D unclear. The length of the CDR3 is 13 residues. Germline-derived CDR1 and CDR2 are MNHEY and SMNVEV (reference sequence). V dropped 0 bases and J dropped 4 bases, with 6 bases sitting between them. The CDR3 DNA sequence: TGTGCCAGCAGTTTATCACGGGGCACTGAAGCTTTCTTT. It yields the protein CASSLSRGTEAFF.

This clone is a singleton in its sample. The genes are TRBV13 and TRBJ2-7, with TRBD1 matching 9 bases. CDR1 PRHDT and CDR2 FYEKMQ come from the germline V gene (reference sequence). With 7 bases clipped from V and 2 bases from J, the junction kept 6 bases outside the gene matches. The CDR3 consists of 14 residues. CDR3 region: CASIDRGYPYEQYF. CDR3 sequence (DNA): TGTGCCAGCATCGACAGGGGGTACCCCTACGAGCAGTACTTC.

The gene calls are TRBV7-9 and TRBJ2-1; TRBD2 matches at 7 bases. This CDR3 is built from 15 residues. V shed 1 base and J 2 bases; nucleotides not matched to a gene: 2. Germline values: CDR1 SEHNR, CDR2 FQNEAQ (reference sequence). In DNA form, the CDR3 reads TGTGCCAGCAGCTTAGGCGGGAGCCCCTACAATGAGCAGTTCTTC. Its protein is CASSLGGSPYNEQFF. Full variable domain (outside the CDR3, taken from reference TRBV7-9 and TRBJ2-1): DTGVSQNPRHKITKRGQNVTFRCDPISEHNRLYWYRQTLGQGPEFLTYFQNEAQLEKSRLLSDRFSAERPKGSFSTLEIQRTEQGDSAMYLCASSLGGSPYNEQFFGPGTRLTVL.

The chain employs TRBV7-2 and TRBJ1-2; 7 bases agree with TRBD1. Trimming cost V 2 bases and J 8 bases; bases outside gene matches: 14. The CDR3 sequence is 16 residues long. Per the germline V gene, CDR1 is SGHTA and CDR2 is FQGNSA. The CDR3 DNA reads TGTGCCAGCAGCTTACATGCAGGGGGGTTAAGTATGGGCTACACCTTC. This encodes CASSLHAGGLSMGYTF.

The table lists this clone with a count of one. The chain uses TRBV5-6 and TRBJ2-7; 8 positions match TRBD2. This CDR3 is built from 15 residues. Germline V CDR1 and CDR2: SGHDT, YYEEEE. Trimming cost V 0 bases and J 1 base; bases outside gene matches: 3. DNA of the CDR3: TGTGCCAGCAGCTTGGCCGCTAGCGGGTCCTACGAGCAGTACTTC. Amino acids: CASSLAASGSYEQYF.

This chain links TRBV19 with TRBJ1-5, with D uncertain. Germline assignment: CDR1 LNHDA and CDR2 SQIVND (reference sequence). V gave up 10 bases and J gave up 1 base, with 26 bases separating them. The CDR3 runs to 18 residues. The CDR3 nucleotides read TGTGCCACCGGGTTGGGGTTAGTCGTGAAAGGGAGCAATCAGCCCCAGCATTTT. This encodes CATGLGLVVKGSNQPQHF.

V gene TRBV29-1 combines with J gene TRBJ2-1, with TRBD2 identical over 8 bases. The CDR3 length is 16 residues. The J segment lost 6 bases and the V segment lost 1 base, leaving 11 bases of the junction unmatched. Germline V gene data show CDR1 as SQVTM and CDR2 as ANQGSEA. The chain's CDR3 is CSVEGIRGLASNEQFF. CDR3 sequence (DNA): TGCAGCGTTGAAGGGATCCGCGGACTAGCCTCCAATGAGCAGTTCTTC.

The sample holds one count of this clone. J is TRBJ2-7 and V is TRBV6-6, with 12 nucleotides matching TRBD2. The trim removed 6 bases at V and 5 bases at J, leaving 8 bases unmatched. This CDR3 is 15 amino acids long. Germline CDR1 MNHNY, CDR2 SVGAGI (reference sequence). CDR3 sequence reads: CASSPYLAGGHEQYF. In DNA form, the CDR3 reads TGTGCCAGCAGCCCCTACCTAGCGGGAGGGCACGAGCAGTACTTC.

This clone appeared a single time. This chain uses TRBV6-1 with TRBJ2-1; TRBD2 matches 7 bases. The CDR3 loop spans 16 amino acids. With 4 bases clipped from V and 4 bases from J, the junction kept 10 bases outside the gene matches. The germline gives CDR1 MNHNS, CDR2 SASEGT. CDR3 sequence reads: CASSVWGGGTYNEQFF. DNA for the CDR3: TGTGCCAGCAGTGTCTGGGGCGGGGGAACATACAATGAGCAGTTCTTC.

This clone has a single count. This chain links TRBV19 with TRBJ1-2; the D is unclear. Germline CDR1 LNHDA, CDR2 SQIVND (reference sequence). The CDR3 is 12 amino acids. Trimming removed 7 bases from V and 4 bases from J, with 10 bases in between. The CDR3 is CASTLGFYGYTF. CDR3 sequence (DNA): TGTGCCAGTACCCTAGGGTTCTATGGCTACACCTTC.